This TCR beta chain is from a study of neurological immune-mediated disorders. The study's findings and limits: It was HTLV-1-associated myelopathy that showed the most TCR clonal expansion, while multiple sclerosis showed the least, falling below healthy controls.

Each CDR3 protein is one row after TCRdb ran MiXCR on the 5' RACE reads. The profile covers about 59,000 distinct CDR3 sequences, with 24% appearing a single time and 3.5% to 5.5% taken by the ten largest. Indicated time point: technical triplicate 2. From germline, CDR1 is MGHRA and CDR2 YSYEKL. V lost 6 bases to trimming and J lost 1 base, with 21 bases between them. This CDR3 spans 18 amino acids. This clonotype was observed many times. Its antigen is undetermined. This TCR was sampled from a man aged 60 to 75 with HTLV-1-associated myelopathy (HAM/TSP). The chain has TRBV4-1 and TRBJ2-2; tentatively, D is TRBD1 or TRBD2 (7 bases each). Sequenced: PBMCs. CDR3 sequence: CASSPGGERGLNTGELFF. CDR3 coding DNA: TGCGCCAGCAGTCCAGGGGGGGAGCGGGGCCTGAACACCGGGGAGCTGTTTTTT.